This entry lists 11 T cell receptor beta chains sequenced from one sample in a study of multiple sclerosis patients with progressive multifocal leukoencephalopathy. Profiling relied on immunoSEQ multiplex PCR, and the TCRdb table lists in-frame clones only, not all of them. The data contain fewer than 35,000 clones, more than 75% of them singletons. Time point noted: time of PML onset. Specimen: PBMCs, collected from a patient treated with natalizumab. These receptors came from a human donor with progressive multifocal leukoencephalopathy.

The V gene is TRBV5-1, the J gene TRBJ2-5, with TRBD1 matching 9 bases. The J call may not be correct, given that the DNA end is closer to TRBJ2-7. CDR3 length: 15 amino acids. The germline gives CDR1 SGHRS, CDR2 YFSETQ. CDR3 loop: CASSLGQGVGYEQYF. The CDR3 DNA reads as TGCGCCAGCAGCTTGGGACAGGGGGTCGGCTACGAGCAGTACTTC.

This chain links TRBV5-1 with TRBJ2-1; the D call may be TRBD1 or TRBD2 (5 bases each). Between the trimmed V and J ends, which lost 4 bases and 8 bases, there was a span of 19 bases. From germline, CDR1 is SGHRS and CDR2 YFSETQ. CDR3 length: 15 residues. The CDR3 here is CASSASGTPGDEQFF. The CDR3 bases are TGCGCCAGCAGCGCCTCCGGGACCCCCGGTGATGAGCAGTTCTTC.

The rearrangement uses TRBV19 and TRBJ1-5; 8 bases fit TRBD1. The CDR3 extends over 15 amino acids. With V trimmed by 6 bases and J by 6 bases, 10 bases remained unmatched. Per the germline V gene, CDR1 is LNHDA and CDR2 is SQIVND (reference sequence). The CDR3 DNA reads TGTGCCAGTAGCCGAGGACAGGGAGGATTTCAGCCCCAGCATTTT. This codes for CASSRGQGGFQPQHF. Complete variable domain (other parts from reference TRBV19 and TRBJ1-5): DGGITQSPKYLFRKEGQNVTLSCEQNLNHDAMYWYRQDPGQGLRLIYYSQIVNDFQKGDIAEGYSVSREKKESFPLTVTSAQKNPTAFYLCASSRGQGGFQPQHFGDGTRLSIL.

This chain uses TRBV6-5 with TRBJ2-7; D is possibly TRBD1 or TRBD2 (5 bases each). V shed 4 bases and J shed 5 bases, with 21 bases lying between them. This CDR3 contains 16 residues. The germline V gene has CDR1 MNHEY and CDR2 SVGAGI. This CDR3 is CASSFISRGEGHEQYF. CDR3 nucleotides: TGTGCCAGCAGTTTCATCAGCCGAGGGGAAGGGCACGAGCAGTACTTC.

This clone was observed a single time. The CDR3 nucleotides read TGTGCCAGCAGCTTGGGGACTAGCGGGAGAGGTGAGCAGTTCTTC. It translates to CASSLGTSGRGEQFF. The chain has TRBV5-4 and TRBJ2-1, with TRBD2 identical over 13 bases. The CDR3 extends over 15 amino acids. With V trimmed by 0 bases and J by 9 bases, 3 bases remained unmatched. CDR1 is SGHNT and CDR2 is YYREEE in the germline V gene (reference sequence).

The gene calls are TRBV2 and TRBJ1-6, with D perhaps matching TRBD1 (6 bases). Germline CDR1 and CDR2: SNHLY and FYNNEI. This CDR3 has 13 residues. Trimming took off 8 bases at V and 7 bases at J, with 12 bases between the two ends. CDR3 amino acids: CASCSGDNSPLHF. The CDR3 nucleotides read TGTGCCAGCTGTTCAGGGGACAATTCACCCCTCCACTTT.

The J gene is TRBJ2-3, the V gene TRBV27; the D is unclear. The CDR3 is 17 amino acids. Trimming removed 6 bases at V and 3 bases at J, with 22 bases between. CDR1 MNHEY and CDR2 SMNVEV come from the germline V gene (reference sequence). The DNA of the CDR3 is TGTGCCAGCAGCCGAGATCACAGATACGTCGTTACAGATACGCAGTATTTT. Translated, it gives CASSRDHRYVVTDTQYF.

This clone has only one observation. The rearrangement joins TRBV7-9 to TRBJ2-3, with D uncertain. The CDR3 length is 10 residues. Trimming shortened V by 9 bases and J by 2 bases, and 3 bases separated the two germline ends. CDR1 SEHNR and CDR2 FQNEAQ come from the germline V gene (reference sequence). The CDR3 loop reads CASATDTQYF. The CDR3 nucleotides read TGTGCCAGTGCCACAGATACGCAGTATTTT.

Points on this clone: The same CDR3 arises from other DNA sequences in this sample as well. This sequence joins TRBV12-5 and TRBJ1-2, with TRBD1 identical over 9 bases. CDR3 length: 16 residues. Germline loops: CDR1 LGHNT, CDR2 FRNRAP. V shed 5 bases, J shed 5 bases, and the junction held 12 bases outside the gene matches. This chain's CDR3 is CASGPGNRGQRYGYTF. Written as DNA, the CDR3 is TGTGCTAGTGGTCCCGGCAACAGGGGGCAAAGATATGGCTACACCTTC. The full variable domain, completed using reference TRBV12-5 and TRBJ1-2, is DARVTQTPRHKVTEMGQEVTMRCQPILGHNTVFWYRQTMMQGLELLAYFRNRAPLDDSGMPKDRFSAEMPDATLATLKIQPSEPRDSAVYFCASGPGNRGQRYGYTFGSGTRLTVV.

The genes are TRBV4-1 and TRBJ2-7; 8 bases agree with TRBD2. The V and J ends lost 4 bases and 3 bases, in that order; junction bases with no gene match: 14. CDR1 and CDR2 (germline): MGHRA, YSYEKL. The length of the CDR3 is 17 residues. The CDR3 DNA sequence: TGCGCCAGCAGCCTCACGCCTCAGCGGGAGAGCGGCTACGAGCAGTACTTC. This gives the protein CASSLTPQRESGYEQYF.

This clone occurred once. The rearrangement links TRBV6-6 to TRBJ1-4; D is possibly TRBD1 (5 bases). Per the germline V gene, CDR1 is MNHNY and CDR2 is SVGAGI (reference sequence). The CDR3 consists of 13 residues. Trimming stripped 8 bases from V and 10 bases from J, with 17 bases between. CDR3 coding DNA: TGTGCCAGCGGGACTGAGGCCACCGGAAAACTGTTTTTT. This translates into CASGTEATGKLFF.